Presented here are 20 T cell receptor beta chains from one specimen sequenced in a study of identical twins. TCRdb recomputed calls from the 5' RACE reads with MiXCR, one row per CDR3 protein. The sample holds roughly 240,000 distinct CDR3 sequences; 7% are singletons and the top ten take approximately 3.6%. The data also belong to a second study, concerning yellow fever vaccine responses in identical twins.

Sequenced input: memory (CD45RO+) T cells sorted from blood. The receptors were sampled from a woman under 30 in good health.

This chain links TRBV27 with TRBJ2-1, with 14 bases that match TRBD2. Unmatched junction bases numbered 4, after V lost 3 bases and J lost 9 bases. Germline V gives CDR1 MNHEY, CDR2 SMNVEV (reference sequence). The CDR3 is made up of 15 amino acids. The DNA for the CDR3 is TGTGCCAGCAGTTTGACTAGCGGGAGGGCCGGTGAGCAGTTCTTC. This encodes CASSLTSGRAGEQFF.

This clonotype has ten or more counts. The CDR3 bases are TGCAGTGCTAGGGACAGGGTCCAAGAGACCCAGTACTTC. Amino acids: CSARDRVQETQYF. This rearrangement joins TRBV20-1 to TRBJ2-5, with 8 bases aligning to TRBD1. Trimming removed 3 bases from V and 1 base from J; junction bases left unmatched: 1. Germline assignment: CDR1 DFQATT and CDR2 SNEGSKA (reference sequence). The CDR3 consists of 13 residues.

There are a few counts of this clonotype. The chain joins TRBV12-3 or TRBV12-4 to TRBJ2-1, with D unresolved. V lost 6 bases to trimming and J lost 0 bases, with 15 bases between them. CDR3 length equals 16 residues. The DNA for the CDR3 is TGTGCCAGCAGCCCCCCCGGGTTGTTCTCCTACAATGAGCAGTTCTTC. Residues: CASSPPGLFSYNEQFF.

The chain uses TRBV20-1 and TRBJ2-1; TRBD1 matches at 9 bases. Per germline, CDR1 DFQATT and CDR2 SNEGSKA (reference sequence). CDR3 length: 16 amino acids. Trimming cost V 1 base and J 0 bases; bases outside gene matches: 4. Here the CDR3 reads CSARGLTGGSYNEQFF. CDR3 DNA sequence: TGCAGTGCTAGAGGGTTGACAGGGGGCTCCTACAATGAGCAGTTCTTC.

This clonotype was seen more than once but under ten times. This chain connects TRBV6-1 to TRBJ2-1, with 10 positions matching TRBD2. The germline gives CDR1 MNHNS, CDR2 SASEGT. V shed 6 bases and J 2 bases; nucleotides not matched to a gene: 4. This CDR3 region has 15 residues. DNA of the CDR3: TGTGCCAGCAGACCCGGACTAGCGGCCTACAATGAGCAGTTCTTC. Protein: CASRPGLAAYNEQFF.

The rearrangement joins TRBV25-1 to TRBJ2-1, with D hard to call. CDR1 is MGHDK and CDR2 is SYGVNS in the germline V gene. Between the trimmed V and J ends, which lost 3 bases and 8 bases, there was a span of 23 bases. The CDR3 consists of 17 residues. CDR3 coding DNA: TGTGCCAGCAGTGATCACAGCCTAACTTTGACCCGCGATGAGCAGTTCTTC. Translation: CASSDHSLTLTRDEQFF.

The chain uses TRBV6-7 and TRBJ2-1, with D maybe TRBD2 (5 bases). Being an ORF, TRBV6-7 has a function that is uncertain. Trimming removed 6 bases at V and 9 bases at J, with 9 bases between. This CDR3 region has 11 residues. The CDR3 nucleotides read TGTGCCAGCAGGACTAAGAGTGAGCAGTTCTTC. It specifies CASRTKSEQFF.

V gene TRBV7-9 combines with J gene TRBJ1-6; D uncertain. The CDR3 runs 14 residues. Trimming removed 1 base from V and 9 bases from J, with 10 bases in between. Germline CDR1 reads SEHNR; CDR2 reads FQNEAQ (reference sequence). CDR3 DNA sequence: TGTGCCAGCAGCTTAGAGGCCGGACTTTCACCCCTCCACTTT. Amino acids: CASSLEAGLSPLHF.

This clonotype was recorded a few times. The rearrangement joins TRBV6-5 to TRBJ2-3; D uncertain. CDR1 is MNHEY and CDR2 is SVGAGI in the germline V gene. With 2 bases removed from V and 1 base from J, the gap between germline ends came to 7 bases. CDR3 length: 14 amino acids. The CDR3 nucleotides are TGTGCCAGCAGTTACCTGGCCCGCACAGATACGCAGTATTTT. As protein: CASSYLARTDTQYF.

This clonotype came up many times. CDR3 nucleotides: TGTGCCAGCAGTCCCACGTGGGGGGAATCCGGGGAGCTGTTTTTT. It codes for CASSPTWGESGELFF. The genes are TRBV12-3 or TRBV12-4 and TRBJ2-2, with D possibly being TRBD2 (6 bases). The CDR3 has 15 amino acids. Trimming stripped 5 bases from V and 6 bases from J, with 16 bases between.

This clonotype was seen a handful of times. CDR3 bases: TGTGCCAGCAGCGAATGGACAGATAACTATGGCTACACCTTC. It codes for CASSEWTDNYGYTF. The chain carries TRBV28 and TRBJ1-2; maybe TRBD1 (6 bases). The CDR3 spans 14 residues. Germline V gives CDR1 MDHEN, CDR2 SYDVKM. V shed 6 bases and J shed 1 base, with 12 bases lying between them.

There are a few counts of this clonotype. The V call is TRBV20-1, the J call TRBJ2-1; 8 bases match TRBD2. Germline V gives CDR1 DFQATT, CDR2 SNEGSKA (reference sequence). The junction had 18 bases not matched to a gene; V was cut back by 8 bases and J by 0 bases. The CDR3 totals 18 residues. Written as DNA, the CDR3 is TGCAGTACCCGTGGAGCCGGGACTAGAGGGAGCTCCTACAATGAGCAGTTCTTC. This codes for CSTRGAGTRGSSYNEQFF.

This clonotype has a handful of counts. The gene calls are TRBV20-1 and TRBJ1-6, with D possibly being TRBD1 (6 bases). The CDR3 sequence is 16 residues long. Trimming cost V 1 base and J 0 bases, with 10 bases left between them. Germline V lookup: CDR1 DFQATT, CDR2 SNEGSKA (reference sequence). CDR3 nucleotide sequence: TGCAGTGCTAGAGTAACAGGGAGCTCCTATAATTCACCCCTCCACTTT. This encodes CSARVTGSSYNSPLHF.

Ten or more counts support this clonotype. Relative to the germline gene, one junction end is altered; a read error may explain this. The CDR3 nucleotides are TGTGCCAGCAGCCTAGCGGGAGAATCAGATACGCAGTATTTT. This translates into CASSLAGESDTQYF. V and J are TRBV7-2 and TRBJ2-3, with 10 positions matching TRBD2. The germline V gene has CDR1 SGHTA and CDR2 FQGNSA. The CDR3 runs to 14 residues.

V usage is TRBV2 and J usage is TRBJ2-1; TRBD2 agrees at 8 bases. Germline V lookup: CDR1 SNHLY, CDR2 FYNNEI. This CDR3 contains 14 residues. The V and J ends lost 8 bases and 2 bases, in that order; junction bases with no gene match: 5. The CDR3 loop reads CASGGGQTYNEQFF. The CDR3 DNA is TGTGCCAGCGGCGGGGGGCAGACCTACAATGAGCAGTTCTTC.

This clonotype was counted between two and nine times. This chain joins TRBV12-3 or TRBV12-4 and TRBJ1-6; tentatively, D is TRBD1 (5 bases). V was trimmed by 7 bases and J by 15 bases, leaving 19 bases between them. This CDR3 is built from 13 residues. CDR3 nucleotide sequence: TGTGCCAGCACCCGGGGCTATTCGGGGGACCTCCACTTT. Its protein product is CASTRGYSGDLHF.

The rearrangement joins TRBV4-2 to TRBJ2-2; tentative D call: TRBD1 (5 bases). V dropped 0 bases and J dropped 4 bases, with 9 bases sitting between them. CDR3 length: 15 residues. Germline V CDR1 and CDR2: LGHNA, YNFKEQ. The CDR3 DNA sequence: TGTGCCAGCAGCCAAGATCAGGGTAGCACCGGGGAGCTGTTTTTT. Amino acid sequence: CASSQDQGSTGELFF.

This clonotype occurred a few times. The rearrangement uses TRBV6-1 and TRBJ2-1; TRBD2 aligns across 12 bases. The CDR3 length is 15 residues. Unmatched junction bases numbered 8, after V lost 8 bases and J lost 6 bases. CDR1 and CDR2 (germline): MNHNS, SASEGT. The CDR3 bases are TGTGCCAGCGACTCTAGCGGGGGGGCATTCAATGAGCAGTTCTTC. It is translated as CASDSSGGAFNEQFF.

This clonotype was observed many times. This chain links TRBV5-1 with TRBJ1-2; no reliable D call. CDR3 length: 14 amino acids. V was clipped by 0 bases and J by 0 bases, with 6 bases between them. The V gene's germline CDR1 is SGHRS and CDR2 YFSETQ. DNA of the CDR3: TGCGCCAGCAGCTTGGACAGCCCTAACTATGGCTACACCTTC. This codes for CASSLDSPNYGYTF. The full variable domain, rest sourced from reference TRBV5-1 and TRBJ1-2, is KAGVTQTPRYLIKTRGQQVTLSCSPISGHRSVSWYQQTPGQGLQFLFEYFSETQRNKGNFPGRFSGRQFSNSRSEMNVSTLELGDSALYLCASSLDSPNYGYTFGSGTRLTVV.

A few counts support this clonotype. The chain combines TRBV2 with TRBJ2-1; D is tentatively TRBD1 or TRBD2 (5 bases each). There are 15 residues in the CDR3. CDR1 and CDR2 from the germline V gene are SNHLY and FYNNEI. Trimming pared 5 bases from V and 2 bases from J, leaving 13 bases between. CDR3 sequence: CASSTGTPPYNEQFF. The DNA of the CDR3 is TGTGCCAGCAGTACCGGGACGCCACCCTACAATGAGCAGTTCTTC.